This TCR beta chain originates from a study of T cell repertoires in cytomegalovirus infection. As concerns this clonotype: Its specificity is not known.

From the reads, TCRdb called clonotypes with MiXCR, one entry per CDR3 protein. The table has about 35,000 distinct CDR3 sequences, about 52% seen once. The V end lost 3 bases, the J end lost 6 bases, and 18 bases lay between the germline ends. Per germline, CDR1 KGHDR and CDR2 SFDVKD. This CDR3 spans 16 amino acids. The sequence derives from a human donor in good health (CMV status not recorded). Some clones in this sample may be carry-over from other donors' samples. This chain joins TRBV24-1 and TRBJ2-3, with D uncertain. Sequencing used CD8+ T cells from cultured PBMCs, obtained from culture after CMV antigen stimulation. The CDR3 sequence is CATSDPSDTPWDTQYF. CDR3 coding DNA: TGTGCCACCAGTGATCCCTCCGACACCCCCTGGGATACGCAGTATTTT.